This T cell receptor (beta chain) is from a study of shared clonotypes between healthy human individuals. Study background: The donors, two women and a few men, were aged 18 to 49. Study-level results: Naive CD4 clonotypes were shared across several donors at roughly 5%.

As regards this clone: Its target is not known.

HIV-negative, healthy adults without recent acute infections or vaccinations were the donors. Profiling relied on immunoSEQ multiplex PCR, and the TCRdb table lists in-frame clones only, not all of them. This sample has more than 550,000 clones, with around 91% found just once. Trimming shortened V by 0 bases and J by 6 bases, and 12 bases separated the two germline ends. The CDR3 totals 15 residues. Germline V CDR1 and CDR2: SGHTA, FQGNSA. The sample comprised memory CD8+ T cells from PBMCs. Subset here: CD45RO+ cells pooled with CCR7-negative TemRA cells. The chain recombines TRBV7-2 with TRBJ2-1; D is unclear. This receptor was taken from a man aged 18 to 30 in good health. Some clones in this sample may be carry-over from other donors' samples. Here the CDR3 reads CASSLAGVETNEQFF. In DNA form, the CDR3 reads TGTGCCAGCAGCTTAGCAGGTGTTGAGACCAATGAGCAGTTCTTC.